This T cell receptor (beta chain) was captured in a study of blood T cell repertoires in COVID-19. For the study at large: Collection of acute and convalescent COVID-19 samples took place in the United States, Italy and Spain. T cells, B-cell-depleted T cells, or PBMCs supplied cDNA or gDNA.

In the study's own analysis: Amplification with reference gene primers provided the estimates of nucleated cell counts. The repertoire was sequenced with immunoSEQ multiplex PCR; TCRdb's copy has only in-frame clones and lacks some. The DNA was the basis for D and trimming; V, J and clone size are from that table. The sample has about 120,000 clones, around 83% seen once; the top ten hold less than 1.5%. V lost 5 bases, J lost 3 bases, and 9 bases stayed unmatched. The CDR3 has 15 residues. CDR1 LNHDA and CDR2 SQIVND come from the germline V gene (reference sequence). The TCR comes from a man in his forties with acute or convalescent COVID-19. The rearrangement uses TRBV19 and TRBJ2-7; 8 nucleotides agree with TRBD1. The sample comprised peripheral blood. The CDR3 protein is CASSFGQGGFYEQYF. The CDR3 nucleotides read TGTGCCAGTAGTTTTGGACAGGGTGGATTCTACGAGCAGTACTTC.